A single sample gave rise to the 16 T cell receptor beta chains below, sequenced in a study of cytomegalovirus exposure and HLA in healthy donors. PCR involved 60 Vbeta and 13 Jbeta primers. Libraries were prepared by immunoSEQ multiplex PCR; TCRdb keeps only in-frame clonotypes and omits some of them. This repertoire shows 90,000 to 110,000 clones, more than 60% found once; its top ten account for approximately 8.6%. Sequenced input: PBMCs. These receptors originate from a woman aged 40 to 55 in good health and CMV-seropositive.

To note about this clone: Other DNA sequences of this sample code for an identical CDR3. The chain carries TRBV5-1 and TRBJ2-2; D not resolved. V lost 0 bases to trimming and J lost 1 base, with 4 bases between them. The CDR3 runs to 14 residues. Germline-derived CDR1 and CDR2 are SGHRS and YFSETQ. DNA of the CDR3: TGCGCCAGCAGCTTGGGCGGGAACACCGGGGAGCTGTTTTTT. It encodes CASSLGGNTGELFF.

This chain joins TRBV5-1 and TRBJ2-2; D is possibly TRBD2 (6 bases). Germline V CDR1 and CDR2: SGHRS, YFSETQ. V was pared by 6 bases and J by 3 bases, with 15 bases between. CDR3 length: 15 residues. CDR3 sequence reads: CASNSGERYTGELFF. As DNA, the CDR3 is TGCGCCAGCAACTCGGGGGAGCGGTACACCGGGGAGCTGTTTTTT.

The rearrangement links TRBV11-2 to TRBJ1-1; 8 bases line up with TRBD1. This CDR3 is 15 amino acids long. Germline loops: CDR1 SGHAT, CDR2 FQNNGV. The V and J ends lost 4 bases and 1 base, in that order; junction bases with no gene match: 5. Here the CDR3 reads CASSSLGQGNTEAFF. The CDR3 DNA reads as TGTGCCAGCAGCTCCCTCGGACAGGGGAACACTGAAGCTTTCTTT.

The rearrangement joins TRBV28 to TRBJ2-5; maybe TRBD2 (5 bases). Germline CDR1 MDHEN, CDR2 SYDVKM. The CDR3 sequence is 15 residues long. Trimming cost V 3 bases and J 1 base, with 12 bases left between them. The CDR3 sequence: CASSFSPGTQETQYF. The CDR3 DNA reads TGTGCCAGCAGTTTCTCCCCGGGAACCCAAGAGACCCAGTACTTC.

This clone was recorded only once. This sample also contains other DNA sequences that code for the same CDR3. The genes are TRBV5-1 and TRBJ1-1, with a weak D call TRBD1 (5 bases). Trimming removed 1 base from V and 5 bases from J, with 12 bases in between. CDR1 is SGHRS and CDR2 is YFSETQ in the germline V gene. The CDR3 length is 14 residues. CDR3 in amino acids: CASSLSAGKTEAFF. Written as DNA, the CDR3 is TGCGCCAGCAGCTTGAGTGCAGGGAAAACTGAAGCTTTCTTT.

The rearrangement joins TRBV19 to TRBJ2-7, with 8 bases identical to TRBD1. Per germline, CDR1 LNHDA and CDR2 SQIVND (reference sequence). The length of the CDR3 is 15 residues. V shed 4 bases and J 5 bases; nucleotides not matched to a gene: 10. The CDR3: CASSKGGTGRHEQYF. The CDR3 DNA reads as TGTGCCAGTAGTAAAGGGGGGACAGGAAGGCACGAGCAGTACTTC.

The V call is TRBV7-8, the J call TRBJ2-7, with TRBD1 identical over 9 bases. Per germline, CDR1 SGHVS and CDR2 FQNEAQ. Germline trimming cut 5 bases from V and 3 bases from J; bases unmatched to any gene: 8. The CDR3 has 15 amino acids. The CDR3 bases are TGTGCCAGCAGCCCGACAGGGGGTTTGAGCTACGAGCAGTACTTC. It encodes CASSPTGGLSYEQYF.

There are a few counts of this clone. The gene calls are TRBV9 and TRBJ2-6, with D possibly matching TRBD1 (6 bases). Looked up from germline, CDR1 is SGDLS and CDR2 is YYNGEE. This CDR3 is 18 amino acids long. Deletions cut 3 bases from V and 0 bases from J, with 16 bases between. The CDR3 is CASSARRGSNSGANVLTF. CDR3 DNA: TGTGCCAGCAGCGCTAGAAGGGGGTCTAACTCTGGGGCCAACGTCCTGACTTTC.

This sequence joins TRBV7-2 and TRBJ1-1; D unclear. V lost 4 bases to trimming and J lost 0 bases, with 15 bases between them. This CDR3 spans 16 amino acids. Germline assignment: CDR1 SGHTA and CDR2 FQGNSA. Here the CDR3 reads CASSSMWRTVNTEAFF. CDR3 in DNA: TGTGCCAGCAGCTCTATGTGGAGGACGGTGAACACTGAAGCTTTCTTT.

The gene calls are TRBV28 and TRBJ2-7; 10 bases fit TRBD1. The CDR3 spans 16 residues. The J segment lost 2 bases and the V segment lost 8 bases, leaving 12 bases of the junction unmatched. Germline loops: CDR1 MDHEN, CDR2 SYDVKM. Written as DNA, the CDR3 is TGTGCCAGCTGGGGGCGGGACAGGGGTATTACCTACGAGCAGTACTTC. Translating gives CASWGRDRGITYEQYF.

The chain has TRBV5-6 and TRBJ2-7; possibly TRBD2 for D (5 bases). This CDR3 comprises 14 residues. Trimming stripped 0 bases from V and 2 bases from J, with 9 bases between. The germline gives CDR1 SGHDT, CDR2 YYEEEE. The CDR3 loop is CASSLAGVTYEQYF. The CDR3 DNA reads as TGTGCCAGCAGCTTGGCCGGGGTAACCTACGAGCAGTACTTC.

V is TRBV7-9 and J is TRBJ1-1; 7 nucleotides align to TRBD1. CDR3 length equals 15 residues. V lost 0 bases and J lost 3; bases outside the gene matches: 4. The germline CDR1 and CDR2 sequences are SEHNR and FQNEAQ (reference sequence). DNA for the CDR3: TGTGCCAGCAGCTTAGCGCAGGGGGACTACACTGAAGCTTTCTTT. This encodes CASSLAQGDYTEAFF.

The genes are TRBV27 and TRBJ2-5; tentatively, D is TRBD2 (5 bases). The CDR3 covers 13 residues. Germline lookup yields CDR1 MNHEY and CDR2 SMNVEV (reference sequence). V was clipped by 2 bases and J by 5 bases, with 9 bases between them. CDR3 nucleotides: TGTGCCAGCAGTTTACTAGCTCGGGAGACCCAGTACTTC. Translating gives CASSLLARETQYF.

The chain couples TRBV28 to TRBJ1-1; 11 bases line up with TRBD1. The CDR3 extends over 16 amino acids. V lost 6 bases and J lost 9; bases outside the gene matches: 15. Germline V gene lookup returns CDR1 MDHEN and CDR2 SYDVKM. The CDR3 loop reads CASRTRDRGANIKAFF. The CDR3 DNA reads TGTGCCAGCAGAACCCGGGACAGGGGGGCCAACATAAAAGCTTTCTTT.

The rearrangement joins TRBV10-1 to TRBJ2-1, with 8 bases matching TRBD1. Per germline, CDR1 WNHNN and CDR2 SYGVQD (reference sequence). This CDR3 comprises 13 residues. The V gene end was trimmed by 6 bases and the J gene end by 9 bases; junction bases not matched to a gene: 7. As DNA, the CDR3 is TGCGCCAGCAGGGACAGGGCGAGGGGTGAGCAGTTCTTC. This sequence encodes CASRDRARGEQFF.

The chain carries TRBV7-2 and TRBJ1-5; 8 bases map to TRBD1. The length of the CDR3 is 17 residues. Trimming removed 5 bases from V and 0 bases from J; junction bases left unmatched: 9. Germline CDR1 SGHTA, CDR2 FQGNSA. The DNA of the CDR3 is TGTGCCAGCAGCCCGGGACAGGACTGGTATAGCAATCAGCCCCAGCATTTT. Its protein is CASSPGQDWYSNQPQHF.